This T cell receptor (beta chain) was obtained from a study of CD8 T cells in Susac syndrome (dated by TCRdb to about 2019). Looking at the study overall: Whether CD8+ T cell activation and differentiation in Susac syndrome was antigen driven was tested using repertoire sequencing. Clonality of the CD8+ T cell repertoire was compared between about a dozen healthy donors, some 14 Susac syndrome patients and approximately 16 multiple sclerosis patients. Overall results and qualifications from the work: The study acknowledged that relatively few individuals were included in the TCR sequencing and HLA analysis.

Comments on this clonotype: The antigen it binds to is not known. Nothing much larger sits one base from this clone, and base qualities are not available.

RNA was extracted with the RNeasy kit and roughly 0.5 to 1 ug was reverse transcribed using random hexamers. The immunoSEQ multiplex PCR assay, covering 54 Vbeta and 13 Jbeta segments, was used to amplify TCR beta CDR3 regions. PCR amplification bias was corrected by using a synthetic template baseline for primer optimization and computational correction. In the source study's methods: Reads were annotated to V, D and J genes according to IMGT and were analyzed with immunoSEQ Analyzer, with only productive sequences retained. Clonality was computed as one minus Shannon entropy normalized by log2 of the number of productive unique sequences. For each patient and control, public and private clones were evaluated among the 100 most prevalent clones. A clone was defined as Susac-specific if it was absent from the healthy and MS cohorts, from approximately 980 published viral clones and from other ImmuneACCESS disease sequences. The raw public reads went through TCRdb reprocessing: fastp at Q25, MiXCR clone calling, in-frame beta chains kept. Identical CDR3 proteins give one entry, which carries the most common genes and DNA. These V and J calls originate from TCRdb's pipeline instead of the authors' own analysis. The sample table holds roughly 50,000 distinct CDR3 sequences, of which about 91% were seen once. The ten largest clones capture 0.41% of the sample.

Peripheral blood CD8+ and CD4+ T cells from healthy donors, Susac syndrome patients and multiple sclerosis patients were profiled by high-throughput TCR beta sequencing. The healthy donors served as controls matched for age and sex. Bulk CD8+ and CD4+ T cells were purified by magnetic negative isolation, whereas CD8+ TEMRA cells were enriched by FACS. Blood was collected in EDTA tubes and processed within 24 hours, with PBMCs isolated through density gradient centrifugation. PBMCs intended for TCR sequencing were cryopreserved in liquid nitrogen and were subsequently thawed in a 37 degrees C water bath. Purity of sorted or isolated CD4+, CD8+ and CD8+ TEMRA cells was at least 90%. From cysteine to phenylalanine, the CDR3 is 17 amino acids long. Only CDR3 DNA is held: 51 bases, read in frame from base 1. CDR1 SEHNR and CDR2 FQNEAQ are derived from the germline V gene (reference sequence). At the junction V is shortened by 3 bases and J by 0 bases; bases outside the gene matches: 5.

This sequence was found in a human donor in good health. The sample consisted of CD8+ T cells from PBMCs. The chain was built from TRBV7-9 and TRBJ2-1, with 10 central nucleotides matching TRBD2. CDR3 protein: CASSLGLASYSYNEQFF. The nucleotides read TGTGCCAGCAGCTTGGGACTAGCGAGTTACTCCTACAATGAGCAGTTCTTC.